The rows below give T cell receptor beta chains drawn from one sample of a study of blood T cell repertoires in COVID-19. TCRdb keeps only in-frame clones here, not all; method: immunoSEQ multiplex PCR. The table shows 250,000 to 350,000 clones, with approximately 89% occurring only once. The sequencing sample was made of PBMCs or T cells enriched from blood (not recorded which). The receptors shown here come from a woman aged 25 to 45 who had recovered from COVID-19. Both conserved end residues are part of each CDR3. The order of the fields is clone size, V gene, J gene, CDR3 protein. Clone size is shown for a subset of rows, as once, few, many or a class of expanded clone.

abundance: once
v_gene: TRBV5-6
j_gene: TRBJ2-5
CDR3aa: CASPQPGQGIVGTQYF

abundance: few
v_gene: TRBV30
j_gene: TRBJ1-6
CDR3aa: CAWRGTVDSPLHF

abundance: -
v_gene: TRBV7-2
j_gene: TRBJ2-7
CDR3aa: CASSLGTGGLEQYF

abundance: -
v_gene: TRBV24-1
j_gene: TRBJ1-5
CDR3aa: CATSDSGYQPQHF

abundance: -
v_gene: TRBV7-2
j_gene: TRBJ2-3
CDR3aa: CASSFLAGGIDTQYF

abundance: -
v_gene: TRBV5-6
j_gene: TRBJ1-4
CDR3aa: CASSIRTGEKLFF

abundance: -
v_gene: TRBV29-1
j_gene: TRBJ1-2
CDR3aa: CSVEQATNYGYTF

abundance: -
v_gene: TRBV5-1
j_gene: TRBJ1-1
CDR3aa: CASRKLPGSVTEAFF

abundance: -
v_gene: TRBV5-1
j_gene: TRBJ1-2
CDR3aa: CASSSLSGYYGYTF

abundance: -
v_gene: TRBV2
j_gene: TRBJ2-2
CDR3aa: CASSRPGGAGTGELFF